Listed below are T cell receptor beta chains from one sample, sequenced in a study of regulatory T cells in long-lasting Graves disease. TCRdb re-called the multiplex PCR reads through MiXCR, storing one row per CDR3 protein. The table includes hundreds of thousands of distinct CDR3 sequences, approximately 15% detected once. The data also belong to a second study, concerning T cells in Graves' hyperthyroidism and ophthalmopathy.

The sequences come from peripheral blood mononuclear cells (PBMCs), collected at new diagnosis, from a patient treated with antithyroid drugs. The receptor source for this set is a woman under 40 with Graves disease. CDR3s include the opening cysteine and the closing phenylalanine or tryptophan. The D gene is left open where the match is weak.

v_call d_call cdr3_aa
TRBV5-5 - CASGGRYTF
TRBV12-3/TRBV12-4 - CASSSNADTQYF
TRBV7-2 - CASSLALGNAYEQYF
TRBV19 TRBD1 CASSIKGQGQNTEAFF
TRBV30 - CAWKAASSYEQYF
TRBV7-3 - CASSYLGNEQFF
TRBV9 - CASSVVGTASLSEQYF
TRBV20-1 - CSARGKGPNQPQHF
TRBV30 - CAWSVIGNTEAFF
TRBV28 TRBD2 CASSLVVAGSTDTQYF
TRBV11-2 - CASRRSLQANNEKLFF
TRBV7-2 - CASSLRDAGELFF
TRBV28 TRBD1 CASSFRDRVASPLHF
TRBV5-1 - CASSLDAANTEAFF
TRBV6-2/TRBV6-3 - CASSSPDSSYNEQFF
TRBV30 TRBD2 CAWSVTSGNTGELFF
TRBV28 - CASSNSVQQYF
TRBV9 TRBD1 CASSVDRGLGEAFF
TRBV12-3/TRBV12-4 - CASMGNGGNNQPQHF
TRBV28 - CASSLVRKYNEQFF
TRBV28 - CASNSDFEAFF
TRBV3-1 - CASSHGSLSGYEQYF
TRBV24-1 - CATSDADRQPQHF
TRBV2 TRBD1 CASSMDRNGANVLTF
TRBV18 TRBD1 CASSRPRGQGDHNEQFF
TRBV6-1 TRBD1 CASSVQTGGLGEQYF
TRBV15 - CATSRVQGFNQPQHF
TRBV6-1 - CASGPRVNTEAFF